Shown below are 8 T cell receptor beta chains from a single sample sequenced in a study of CD8 T cells in ankylosing spondylitis. MiXCR, run by TCRdb on the 5' RACE reads, gives a single entry per CDR3 protein. The table has some 140,000 distinct CDR3 sequences, approximately 8.4% seen once; the top ten hold about 7.1%. The sample comprised synovial fluid, either unsorted or a sorted T cell fraction (not recorded which). Receptors were obtained from a male donor with ankylosing spondylitis.

This clonotype was seen more than once but under ten times. The V and J genes are TRBV6-6 and TRBJ1-3; TRBD1 might be the D (6 bases). V lost 4 bases and J 4 bases, leaving 8 bases between the germline ends. Germline CDR1 is MNHNY and CDR2 is SVGAGI (reference sequence). The CDR3 loop spans 13 amino acids. CDR3 loop: CASSSQGGNTIYF. The CDR3 DNA reads TGTGCCAGCAGTTCGCAGGGGGGAAACACCATATATTTT.

This clonotype was detected a few times. The chain links TRBV29-1 to TRBJ2-3; no reliable D call. Germline V gene sequence: CDR1 SQVTM, CDR2 ANQGSEA. This CDR3 has 13 amino acids. Trimming shortened V by 3 bases and J by 0 bases, and 7 bases separated the two germline ends. The chain's CDR3 is CSVDTFSTDTQYF. The CDR3 DNA follows: TGCAGCGTTGACACATTTAGCACAGATACGCAGTATTTT.

This clonotype was seen at least ten times. V usage is TRBV25-1 and J usage is TRBJ2-7; D might be TRBD1 (9 bases). The V and J ends lost 5 bases and 5 bases respectively, with 28 bases between them. CDR1 and CDR2 from the germline V gene are MGHDK and SYGVNS. This CDR3 comprises 18 residues. The CDR3 nucleotides are TGTGCCAGCAGTCCCCCGGGGGGGGACAGGGTTTTAGTCCACGAGCAGTACTTC. Its protein product is CASSPPGGDRVLVHEQYF.

The rearrangement links TRBV6-2 or TRBV6-3 to TRBJ1-5; D not resolved. The CDR3 has 12 amino acids. With 1 base removed from V and 6 bases from J, the gap between germline ends came to 4 bases. CDR1 is MNHEY and CDR2 is SVGEGT in the germline V gene. The CDR3 here is CASSYFGQPQHF. The DNA of the CDR3 is TGTGCCAGCAGTTACTTCGGTCAGCCCCAGCATTTT.

This clonotype was seen ten or more times. The rearrangement links TRBV6-6 to TRBJ1-4, with no clear D. Trimming left V 2 bases short and J 6 bases short, with 1 base between. This CDR3 region has 11 residues. Germline CDR1 and CDR2: MNHNY and SVGAGI (reference sequence). The CDR3 sequence is CASSYHEKLFF. The DNA for the CDR3 is TGTGCCAGCAGTTACCATGAAAAACTGTTTTTT.

This clonotype was counted only a few times. This sequence joins TRBV6-1 and TRBJ2-7, with 12 nucleotides matching TRBD2. Per the germline V gene, CDR1 is MNHNS and CDR2 is SASEGT. V lost 5 bases and J lost 7; bases outside the gene matches: 12. The CDR3 extends over 16 amino acids. This chain's CDR3 is CASSRVLAGGDDEQYF. The CDR3 DNA sequence: TGTGCCAGCAGTCGGGTTCTAGCGGGAGGGGATGATGAGCAGTACTTC.

This clonotype was counted many times. The J gene is TRBJ2-5, the V gene TRBV6-2 or TRBV6-3, with a possible D match to TRBD1 (5 bases). CDR3 length equals 16 residues. Looked up from germline, CDR1 is MNHEY and CDR2 is SVGEGT. Trimming took off 3 bases at V and 5 bases at J, with 19 bases between the two ends. The CDR3: CASSYWVGARTETQYF. For the CDR3, the DNA is TGTGCCAGCAGTTATTGGGTAGGGGCGAGGACGGAGACCCAGTACTTC.

The chain couples TRBV5-8 to TRBJ1-6, with 9 bases matching TRBD1. Losses at the gene ends were 4 bases for V and 9 bases for J; bases not matched to a gene: 14. The germline CDR1 and CDR2 sequences are SGHTS and YDEGEE. The CDR3 spans 17 residues. The CDR3 sequence: CASSPGQGQVGSSPLHF. The CDR3 DNA reads as TGTGCCAGCAGCCCGGGACAGGGCCAGGTTGGGAGTTCACCCCTCCACTTT.